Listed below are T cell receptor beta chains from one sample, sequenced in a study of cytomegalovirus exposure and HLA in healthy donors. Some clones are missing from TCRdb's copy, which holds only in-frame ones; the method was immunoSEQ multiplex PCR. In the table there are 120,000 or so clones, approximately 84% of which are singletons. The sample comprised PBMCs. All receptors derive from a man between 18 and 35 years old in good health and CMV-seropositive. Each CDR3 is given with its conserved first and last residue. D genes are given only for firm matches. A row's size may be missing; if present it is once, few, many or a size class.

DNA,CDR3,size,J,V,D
TGTGCCAGCTCAGGGACAGGGATAACCTATGGCTACACCTTC,CASSGTGITYGYTF,few,TRBJ1-2,TRBV18,TRBD1
TGTGCCAGTAGCCAGGGTGTCGGGCAGCCCCAGCATTTT,CASSQGVGQPQHF,.,TRBJ1-5,TRBV19,.
TGTGCCTGGAGTGTAGCAATCTACGAGCAGTACTTC,CAWSVAIYEQYF,few,TRBJ2-7,TRBV30,.
TGTGCCAGCAGTGGTCAGGGAGGCAATGAGCAGTTCTTC,CASSGQGGNEQFF,.,TRBJ2-1,TRBV6-1,.
TGTGCCAGCAGCTTGGTGAGAAGTGCGGCTAGCACAGATACGCAGTATTTT,CASSLVRSAASTDTQYF,.,TRBJ2-3,TRBV5-6,.
TGTGCCAGCAGCCCCCCACAGGGGCGCACTGAAGCTTTCTTT,CASSPPQGRTEAFF,.,TRBJ1-1,TRBV6-5,TRBD1
TGTGCCAGCAGTCCTAGGGGCCGACCTAACAGAGACCGACAAGAGACCCAGTACTTC,CASSPRGRPNRDRQETQYF,.,TRBJ2-5,TRBV7-2,.
TGCGCCAGCAGTGTCACCGGTCTAGACCAAGAGACCCAGTACTTC,CASSVTGLDQETQYF,.,TRBJ2-5,TRBV10-2,.
TGTGCCAGCAGCTTGGTGGGGGACAGCTCCTACGAGCAGTACTTC,CASSLVGDSSYEQYF,.,TRBJ2-7,TRBV5-4,TRBD1
TGTGCCAGCAGTTACGCAAGTCCAGGTTTGGCCGGGGAGCTGTTTTTT,CASSYASPGLAGELFF,.,TRBJ2-2,TRBV27,.
TGTGCCAGCAGCTTATTAGGGAGCTCCTACGAGCAGTACTTC,CASSLLGSSYEQYF,.,TRBJ2-7,TRBV7-2,.
TGTGCCAGCAGCTACCTGGACAGTCGGGGAGGGGACACTGAAGCTTTCTTT,CASSYLDSRGGDTEAFF,.,TRBJ1-1,TRBV27,.
TGTGCCAGCAGTTTTAAGTCCAGGGGGGTATCGGGCAATCAGCCCCAGCATTTT,CASSFKSRGVSGNQPQHF,.,TRBJ1-5,TRBV27,TRBD1
TGCGCCAGCAGCAGTCCCGGGACTAGCGGAAAATACAATGAGCAGTTCTTC,CASSSPGTSGKYNEQFF,.,TRBJ2-1,TRBV5-1,TRBD2
TGCGCCAGCAGCTTGTCGGGACAGGGAGCTTTCTTT,CASSLSGQGAFF,few,TRBJ1-1,TRBV5-1,TRBD1
TGTGCCAGCTCTGACAGGGCAAGCAATCAGCCCCAGCATTTT,CASSDRASNQPQHF,.,TRBJ1-5,TRBV18,TRBD1
TGTGCCAGTAGTATGTATAGAAACACTGAAGCTTTCTTT,CASSMYRNTEAFF,.,TRBJ1-1,TRBV19,.
TGTGCCAGCAGCTTAGGAAGGAGCGGGAGCTACGAGCAGTACTTC,CASSLGRSGSYEQYF,.,TRBJ2-7,TRBV7-9,TRBD2
TGTGCCAGCTCAACGGCGAGGTACCAAGAGACCCAGTACTTC,CASSTARYQETQYF,.,TRBJ2-5,TRBV18,.
TGTGCCAGCAGCTCGGACAGAGCTCTCGAAGCTTTCTTT,CASSSDRALEAFF,few,TRBJ1-1,TRBV4-2,.
TGCGCCAGCAGCTTGGGAGAGGACAGGTGGACCTACGAGCAGTACTTC,CASSLGEDRWTYEQYF,.,TRBJ2-7,TRBV5-1,TRBD1
TGTGCCATCAAGCAGGGGAACACTGAAGCTTTCTTT,CAIKQGNTEAFF,.,TRBJ1-1,TRBV10-3,.
TGTGCCAGCAAAGGACAGGTGTCCGCCGGGGAGCTGTTTTTT,CASKGQVSAGELFF,.,TRBJ2-2,TRBV6-5,TRBD1
TGCGCCAGCAGCACAGCGCTTTTAACAGGGTGGAGCTACACCTTC,CASSTALLTGWSYTF,.,TRBJ1-2,TRBV4-1,.
TGTGCCAGTAGTTCGGGGGTGAGGTTGAACACTGAAGCTTTCTTT,CASSSGVRLNTEAFF,.,TRBJ1-1,TRBV19,.
TGTGCCAGCAGTGAAGCCGCAGGGGGCGCCCCTGGGGCCAACGTCCTGACTTTC,CASSEAAGGAPGANVLTF,once,TRBJ2-6,TRBV6-1,TRBD1
TGTGCCAGTAGTACCAACCCGGGACTCGGCACAGATACGCAGTATTTT,CASSTNPGLGTDTQYF,few,TRBJ2-3,TRBV19,.
TGTGCCTGGAGTGTTGGGGCCTATAGCAATCAGCCCCAGCATTTT,CAWSVGAYSNQPQHF,.,TRBJ1-5,TRBV30,.
TGCGCCAGCAGCCAAGGTAATAGTTTGGTCAATGAGCAGTTCTTC,CASSQGNSLVNEQFF,.,TRBJ2-1,TRBV4-3,.
TGTGCCAGCCACAGTCCGGGGGGGGGCACTGAAGCTTTCTTT,CASHSPGGGTEAFF,.,TRBJ1-1,TRBV27,.
TGTGCCAGCAGTCAGACAGTGCGGCCCGGAAACACCATATATTTT,CASSQTVRPGNTIYF,.,TRBJ1-3,TRBV2,.
TGTGCCAGCAGCCCGGGACAGGGGGTTTTGTACCAAGAGACCCAGTACTTC,CASSPGQGVLYQETQYF,.,TRBJ2-5,TRBV7-9,TRBD1
TGTGCCAGCAGCGCCAAGACAGGGGCGATCTCCTACGAGCAGTACTTC,CASSAKTGAISYEQYF,.,TRBJ2-7,TRBV7-8,TRBD1
TGCGCCAGCAGTTGGCGCGGGGGTGGAAATGAGCAGTTCTTC,CASSWRGGGNEQFF,.,TRBJ2-1,TRBV10-2,TRBD2
TGTGCCAGCAGTTTCGACAGGGGTGGAGGCGAGCAGTACTTC,CASSFDRGGGEQYF,.,TRBJ2-7,TRBV5-6,TRBD1
TGCGCCAGCAGCCTATCCCAGGGGCGGAATGAAAAACTGTTTTTT,CASSLSQGRNEKLFF,few,TRBJ1-4,TRBV4-3,.
TGTGCCAGCGCCCGGACATCAAACACTGAAGCTTTCTTT,CASARTSNTEAFF,.,TRBJ1-1,TRBV6-1,.
TGTGCCAGCAGTGACGGGGGACAGGGCACAGATACGCAGTATTTT,CASSDGGQGTDTQYF,once,TRBJ2-3,TRBV6-4,TRBD1
TGTGCCTGGAGTGTACGAAGAGCTCCAGGGCGAAGGACTGAAGCTTTCTTT,CAWSVRRAPGRRTEAFF,.,TRBJ1-1,TRBV30,.
TGCGCCAGCAGAGAAAACAGGGAGATTAAGAACACTGAAGCTTTCTTT,CASRENREIKNTEAFF,once,TRBJ1-1,TRBV23-1,.
TGTGCCTGGGGAACTAGCGGCTCCTACGAGCAGTACTTC,CAWGTSGSYEQYF,.,TRBJ2-7,TRBV30,TRBD2
TGTGCCAGCTTATCGACAGGGGGGGCGCAGTACTTC,CASLSTGGAQYF,.,TRBJ2-7,TRBV6-5,TRBD1
TGTGCCAGTAGTGTCTTCGGCGGGCAACAAGAGACCCAGTACTTC,CASSVFGGQQETQYF,.,TRBJ2-5,TRBV19,.
TGTGCCAGCAGTTACTCGGCAACAGGGGAAGAAGCTTTCTTT,CASSYSATGEEAFF,.,TRBJ1-1,TRBV6-5,TRBD1
TGTGCCAGCAGTTCCGGTCCGGGTGCTGAAGCTTTCTTT,CASSSGPGAEAFF,few,TRBJ1-1,TRBV7-2,.
TGCGCCAGCAGCCAAGATTTAGAATTGACAGGGCAAAGCTACGAGCAGTACTTC,CASSQDLELTGQSYEQYF,.,TRBJ2-7,TRBV4-3,TRBD1
TGTGCCAGCAGCGGCCACAGACCGACTAGCCTGTGGGATACGCAGTATTTT,CASSGHRPTSLWDTQYF,.,TRBJ2-3,TRBV7-2,TRBD2
TGTGCCAGCAGTTCCACCTCAGGGGCCCGCACTGAAGCTTTCTTT,CASSSTSGARTEAFF,.,TRBJ1-1,TRBV14,.
TGCGCCAGCAGCTTGGCTGTGAACACCGGGGAGCTGTTTTTT,CASSLAVNTGELFF,.,TRBJ2-2,TRBV5-1,.